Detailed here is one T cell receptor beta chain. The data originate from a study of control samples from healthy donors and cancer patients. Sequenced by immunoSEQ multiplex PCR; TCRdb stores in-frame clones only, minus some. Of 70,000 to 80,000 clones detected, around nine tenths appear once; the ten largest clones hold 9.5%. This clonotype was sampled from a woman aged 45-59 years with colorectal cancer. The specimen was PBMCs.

The CDR3 region is CAISEDRTGGTHQPQHF. The CDR3, as DNA: TGTGCCATCAGTGAGGATAGAACAGGGGGTACGCATCAGCCCCAGCATTTT. The V and J genes are TRBV10-3 and TRBJ1-5, with TRBD1 matching over 8 bases. Trimming cost V 2 bases and J 5 bases; bases outside gene matches: 11. The CDR3 is 17 residues long. From germline, CDR1 is ENHRY and CDR2 SYGVKD.